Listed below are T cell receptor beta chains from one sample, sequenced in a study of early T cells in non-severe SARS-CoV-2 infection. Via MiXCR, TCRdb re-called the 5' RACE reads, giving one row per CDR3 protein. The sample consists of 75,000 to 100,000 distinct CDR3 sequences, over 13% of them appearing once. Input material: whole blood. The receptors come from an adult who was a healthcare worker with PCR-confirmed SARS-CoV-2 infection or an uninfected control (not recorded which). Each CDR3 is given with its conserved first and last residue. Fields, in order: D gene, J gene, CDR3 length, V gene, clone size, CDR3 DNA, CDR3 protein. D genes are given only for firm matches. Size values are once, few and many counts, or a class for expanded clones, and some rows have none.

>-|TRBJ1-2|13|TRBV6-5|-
TGTGCCAGCAGTTACCAGGGAGGTCTTGGCTACACCTTC
CASSYQGGLGYTF
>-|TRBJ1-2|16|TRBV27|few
TGTGCCAGCAGTTTAGCAGGCAGGGCGGGCAGGGATGGCTACACCTTC
CASSLAGRAGRDGYTF
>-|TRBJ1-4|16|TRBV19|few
TGTGCCAGTAGTATGCGTCATCGGGCAACTAATGAAAAACTGTTTTTT
CASSMRHRATNEKLFF
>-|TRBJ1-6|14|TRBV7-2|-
TGTGCCAGCAGCCCCGCGACCCCCAATTCACCCCTCCACTTT
CASSPATPNSPLHF
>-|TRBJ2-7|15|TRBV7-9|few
TGTGCCAGCAGCCCTGAGACAGCCGTCGCCTCCGAGCAGTACTTC
CASSPETAVASEQYF
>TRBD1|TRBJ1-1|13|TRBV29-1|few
TGCGGCACAGGGGGCGGGGAGAACACTGAAGCTTTCTTT
CGTGGGENTEAFF
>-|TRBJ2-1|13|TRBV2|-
TGTGCCAGTACCGGGACCACATCCAGGAAGCAGTTCTTC
CASTGTTSRKQFF
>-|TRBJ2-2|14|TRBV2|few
TGTGCCAGCATGGGCTACGCCAATTCCGGGGAGCTGTTTTTT
CASMGYANSGELFF
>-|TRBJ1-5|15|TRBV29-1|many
TGCAGCGTAGCCGATGGACTACTAGGAAATCAGCCCCAGCATTTT
CSVADGLLGNQPQHF
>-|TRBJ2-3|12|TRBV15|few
TGTGCCACCAGCAGAGATTTGTATACGCAGTATTTT
CATSRDLYTQYF
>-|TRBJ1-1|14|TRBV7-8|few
TGTGCCAGCAGCCCGATAGGACCGAACACTGAAGCTTTCTTT
CASSPIGPNTEAFF
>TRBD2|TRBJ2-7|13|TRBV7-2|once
TGTGCCAGCAGCTCTCGGACTAGCTACGAGCAGTACTTC
CASSSRTSYEQYF
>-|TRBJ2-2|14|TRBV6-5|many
TGTGCCAGCAGCCGCGACCCGACCACCGGGGAGCTGTTTTTT
CASSRDPTTGELFF
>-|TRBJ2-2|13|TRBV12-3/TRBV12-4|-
TGTGCCTCCCACAGGGTTAACACCGGGGAGCTGTTTTTT
CASHRVNTGELFF
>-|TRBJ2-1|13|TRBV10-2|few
TGCGCCACCTATTTTGTCTCCTACAATGAGCAGTTCTTC
CATYFVSYNEQFF
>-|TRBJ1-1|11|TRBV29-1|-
TGCAGCCATTCCGAGAACACTGAAGCTTTCTTT
CSHSENTEAFF
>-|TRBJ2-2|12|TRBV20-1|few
TGCAGTGCTAGCCCCAACACCGGGGAGCTGTTTTTT
CSASPNTGELFF
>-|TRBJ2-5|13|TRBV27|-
TGTGCCAGCAGTTTGTCCGATCAAGAGACCCAGTACTTC
CASSLSDQETQYF
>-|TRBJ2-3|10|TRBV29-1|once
TGCAGCGCCTCCACAGATACGCAGTATTTT
CSASTDTQYF
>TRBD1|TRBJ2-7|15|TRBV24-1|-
TGTGCCACCAGTAGCAGGGACAGGGGATACTACGAGCAGTACTTC
CATSSRDRGYYEQYF
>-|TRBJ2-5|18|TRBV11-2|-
TGTGCCAGCAGCTTAGCCAGGTCTGGGAGAGGGAGCGGAGAGACCCAGTACTTC
CASSLARSGRGSGETQYF
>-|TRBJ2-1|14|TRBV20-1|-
TGCAGTGCCATTGGACTTTACCGGGGCAATGAGCAGTTCTTC
CSAIGLYRGNEQFF
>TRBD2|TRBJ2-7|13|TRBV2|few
TGTGCCAGCACCCCTGCGGGGGCCTACGAGCAGTACTTC
CASTPAGAYEQYF
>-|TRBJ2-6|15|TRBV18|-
TGTGCCAGCTCACCTCAGGCTTCTGGGGCCAACGTCCTGACTTTC
CASSPQASGANVLTF
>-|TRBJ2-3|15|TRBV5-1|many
TGCGCCAGCAGCTTGGTCTGGGCTCCCACAGATACGCAGTATTTT
CASSLVWAPTDTQYF
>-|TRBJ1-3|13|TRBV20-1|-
TGCAGTGCCTCAATCCCGGGGGAAAACACCATATATTTT
CSASIPGENTIYF
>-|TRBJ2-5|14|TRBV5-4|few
TGTGCCAGCAGCTTGCGGGGGCAGGGAGAGACCCAGTACTTC
CASSLRGQGETQYF